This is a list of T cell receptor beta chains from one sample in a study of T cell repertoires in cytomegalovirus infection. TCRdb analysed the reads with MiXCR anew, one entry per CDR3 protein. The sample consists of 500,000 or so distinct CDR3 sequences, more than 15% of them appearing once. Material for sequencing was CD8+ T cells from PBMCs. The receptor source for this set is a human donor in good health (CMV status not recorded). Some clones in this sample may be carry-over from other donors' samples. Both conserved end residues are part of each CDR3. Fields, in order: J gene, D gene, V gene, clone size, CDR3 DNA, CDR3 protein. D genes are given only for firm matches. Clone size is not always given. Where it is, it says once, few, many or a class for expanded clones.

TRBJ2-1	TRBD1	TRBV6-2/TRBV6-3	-	TGTGCCAGCAGTGGGACTGGGACAGGCCACTCCTACAATGAGCAGTTCTTC	CASSGTGTGHSYNEQFF
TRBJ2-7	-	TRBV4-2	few	TGTGCCAGCAGCCAAGTGCGCACGACCTCCTACGAGCAGTACTTC	CASSQVRTTSYEQYF
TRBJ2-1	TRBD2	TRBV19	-	TGTGCCAGTAGTATCTCGGGACTAGCGGGAGGGAGCGAGCAGTTCTTC	CASSISGLAGGSEQFF
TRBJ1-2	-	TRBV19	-	TGTGCCAGTCGCTTCTCCCGGGCCGCGGCTGGCTACACCTTC	CASRFSRAAAGYTF
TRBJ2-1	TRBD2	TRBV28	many	TGTGCCAGCAGTTTAAGGGGACTTAAGAGCGGGATAGAAACTTACAATGAGCAGTTCTTC	CASSLRGLKSGIETYNEQFF
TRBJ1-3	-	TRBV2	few	TGTGCCAGGGCGGGACTTCCCTCTGGAAACACCATATATTTT	CARAGLPSGNTIYF
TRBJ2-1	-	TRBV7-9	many	TGTGCCAGCAGCTTCCGGACGTACTCTGAGCAGTTCTTC	CASSFRTYSEQFF
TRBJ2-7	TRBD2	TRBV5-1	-	TGCGCCAGCAGCAGCGGGAGTCCCTCCTACGAGCAGTACTTC	CASSSGSPSYEQYF
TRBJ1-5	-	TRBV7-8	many	TGTGCCAGCAGCTTATATCATAGCAATCAGCCCCAGCATTTT	CASSLYHSNQPQHF
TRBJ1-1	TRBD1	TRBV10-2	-	TGCGCCAGCAGTGAGCCGGGACAGGGAATGGAAGCTTTCTTT	CASSEPGQGMEAFF